This T cell receptor (beta chain) stems from a study of monozygotic twins with inflammatory bowel disease. TCRdb reanalyzed the 5' RACE reads and collapses them to one entry per CDR3 protein, without DNA. The sample yields around 400,000 distinct CDR3 sequences, of which the top ten take up under 3%. This receptor was obtained from a human donor with ulcerative colitis or Crohn's disease, or a healthy co-twin of an affected twin (not recorded which). The specimen sequenced was blood.

The CDR3 here is CASSPWDNSYNSPLHF. The chain carries TRBV3-1 and TRBJ1-6; TCRdb returns TRBD1, unconfirmable since there is no DNA. The CDR3 totals 16 residues. Germline V lookup: CDR1 LGHDT, CDR2 YNNKEL (reference sequence). Together with reference TRBV3-1 and TRBJ1-6, the CDR3 gives the full variable domain: DTAVSQTPKYLVTQMGNDKSIKCEQNLGHDTMYWYKQDSKKFLKIMFSYNNKELIINETVPNRFSPKSPDKAHLNLHINSLELGDSAVYFCASSPWDNSYNSPLHFGNGTRLTVT.